The 2 T cell receptor beta chains below all came from one sample that was sequenced in a study of immune evolution from preneoplasia to lung adenocarcinoma. Sequencing used immunoSEQ multiplex PCR; TCRdb keeps in-frame clones, though not all of them. This sample has 2,500 to 3,500 clones, with 81% found just once. The sample consisted of FFPE adjacent normal lung tissue. These receptors originate from a person between 60 and 80 years old with lung adenocarcinoma.

Concerning this clone itself: The junction does not match germline at one end; this may be a read error. This rearrangement joins TRBV18 to TRBJ1-1; a weak D match, TRBD1 (6 bases). This CDR3 is built from 13 residues. Germline lookup yields CDR1 KGHSH and CDR2 LQKENI. In DNA, the CDR3 is TGTGCCAGCTCACCGGTGGGGGACACTGAAGCTCTCTTT. Amino acids: CASSPVGDTEALF.

The V and J genes are TRBV9 and TRBJ2-7; 8 bases are a match to TRBD1. The germline V gene encodes CDR1 SGDLS and CDR2 YYNGEE. The CDR3 runs 15 residues. Trimming cost V 0 bases and J 7 bases; bases outside gene matches: 9. CDR3 loop: CASSVVGRGLGEQYF. The CDR3 nucleotides read TGTGCCAGCAGCGTAGTAGGCAGGGGGCTGGGGGAGCAGTACTTC.